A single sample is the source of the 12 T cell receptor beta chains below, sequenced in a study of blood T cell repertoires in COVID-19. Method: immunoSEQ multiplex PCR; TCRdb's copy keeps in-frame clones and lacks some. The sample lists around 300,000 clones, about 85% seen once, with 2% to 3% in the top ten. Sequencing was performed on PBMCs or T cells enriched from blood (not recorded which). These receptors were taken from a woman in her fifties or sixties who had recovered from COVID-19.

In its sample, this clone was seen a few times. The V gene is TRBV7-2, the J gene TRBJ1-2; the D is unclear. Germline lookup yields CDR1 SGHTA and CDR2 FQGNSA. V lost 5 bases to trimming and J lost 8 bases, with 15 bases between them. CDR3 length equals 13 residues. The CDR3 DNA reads TGTGCCAGCAGCCCCTCTAGGAGGCCCGGCTACACCTTC. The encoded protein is CASSPSRRPGYTF.

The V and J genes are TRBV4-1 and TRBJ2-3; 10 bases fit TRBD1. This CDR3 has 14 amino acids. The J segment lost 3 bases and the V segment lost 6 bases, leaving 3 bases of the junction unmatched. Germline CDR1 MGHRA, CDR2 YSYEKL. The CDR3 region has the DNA TGCGCCAGCAGAAGGGACAGGGGAACAGATACGCAGTATTTT. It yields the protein CASRRDRGTDTQYF.

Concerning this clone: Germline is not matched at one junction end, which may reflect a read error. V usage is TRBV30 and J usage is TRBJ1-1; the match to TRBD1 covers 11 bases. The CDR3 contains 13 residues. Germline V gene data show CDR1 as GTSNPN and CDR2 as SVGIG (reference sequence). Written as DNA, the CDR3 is TGTGCCTGGGAAGGGACAGGGGGGAAAGGTGTCGTCTTT. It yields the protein CAWEGTGGKGVVF.

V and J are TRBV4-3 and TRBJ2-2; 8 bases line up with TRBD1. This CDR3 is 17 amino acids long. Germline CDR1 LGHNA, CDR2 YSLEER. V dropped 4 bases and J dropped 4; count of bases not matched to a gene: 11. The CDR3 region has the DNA TGCGCCAGCAGCCCTGAACACAGGGGGTGGATCACCGGGGAGCTGTTTTTT. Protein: CASSPEHRGWITGELFF.

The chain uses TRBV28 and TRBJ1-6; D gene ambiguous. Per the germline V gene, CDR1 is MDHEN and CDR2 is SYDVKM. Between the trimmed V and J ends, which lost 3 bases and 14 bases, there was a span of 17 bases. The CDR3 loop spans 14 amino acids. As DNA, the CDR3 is TGTGCCAGCAGTTTGGAGGGAGTCAGGATCGCCCTCCACTTT. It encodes CASSLEGVRIALHF. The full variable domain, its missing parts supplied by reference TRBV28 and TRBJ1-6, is DVKVTQSSRYLVKRTGEKVFLECVQDMDHENMFWYRQDPGLGLRLIYFSYDVKMKEKGDIPEGYSVSREKKERFSLILESASTNQTSMYLCASSLEGVRIALHFGNGTRLTVT.

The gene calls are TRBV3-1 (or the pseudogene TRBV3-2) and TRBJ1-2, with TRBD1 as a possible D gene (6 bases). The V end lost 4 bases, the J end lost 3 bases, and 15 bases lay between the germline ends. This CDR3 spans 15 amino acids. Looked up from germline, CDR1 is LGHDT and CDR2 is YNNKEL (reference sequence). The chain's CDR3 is CASSLPPGGDYGYTF. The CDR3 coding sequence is TGTGCCAGCAGCCTACCGCCGGGGGGCGACTATGGCTACACCTTC.

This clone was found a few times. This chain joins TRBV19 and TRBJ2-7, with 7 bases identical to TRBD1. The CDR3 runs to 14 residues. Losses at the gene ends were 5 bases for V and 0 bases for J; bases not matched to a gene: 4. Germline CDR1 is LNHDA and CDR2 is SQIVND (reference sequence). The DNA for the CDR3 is TGTGCCAGTAGTCCACGACAGGGCTCCTACGAGCAGTACTTC. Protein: CASSPRQGSYEQYF. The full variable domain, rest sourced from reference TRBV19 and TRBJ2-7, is DGGITQSPKYLFRKEGQNVTLSCEQNLNHDAMYWYRQDPGQGLRLIYYSQIVNDFQKGDIAEGYSVSREKKESFPLTVTSAQKNPTAFYLCASSPRQGSYEQYFGPGTRLTVT.

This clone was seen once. CDR3 protein: CASSRLLGGMRQETQYF. In DNA, the CDR3 is TGCGCCAGCAGCCGCCTTCTGGGGGGGATGAGACAAGAGACCCAGTACTTC. The rearrangement links TRBV4-1 to TRBJ2-5; 7 bases agree with TRBD2. V dropped 4 bases and J dropped 2; count of bases not matched to a gene: 13. This CDR3 comprises 17 residues. Germline assignment: CDR1 MGHRA and CDR2 YSYEKL.

The CDR3: CASSIQGARLGNQPQHF. Written as DNA, the CDR3 is TGTGCCAGTAGTATTCAGGGGGCAAGGCTTGGCAATCAGCCCCAGCATTTT. The rearrangement uses TRBV19 and TRBJ1-5, with 8 bases that match TRBD1. V was clipped by 3 bases and J by 2 bases; unmatched bases: 9. CDR3 size: 17 residues. Per the germline V gene, CDR1 is LNHDA and CDR2 is SQIVND (reference sequence).

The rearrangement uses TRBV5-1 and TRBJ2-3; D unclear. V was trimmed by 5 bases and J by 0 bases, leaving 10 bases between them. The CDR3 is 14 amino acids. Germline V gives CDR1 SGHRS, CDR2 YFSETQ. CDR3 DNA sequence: TGCGCCAGCAGTCTCGAGAGTAGCACAGATACGCAGTATTTT. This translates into CASSLESSTDTQYF. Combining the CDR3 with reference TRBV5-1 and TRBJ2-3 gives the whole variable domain KAGVTQTPRYLIKTRGQQVTLSCSPISGHRSVSWYQQTPGQGLQFLFEYFSETQRNKGNFPGRFSGRQFSNSRSEMNVSTLELGDSALYLCASSLESSTDTQYFGPGTRLTVL.

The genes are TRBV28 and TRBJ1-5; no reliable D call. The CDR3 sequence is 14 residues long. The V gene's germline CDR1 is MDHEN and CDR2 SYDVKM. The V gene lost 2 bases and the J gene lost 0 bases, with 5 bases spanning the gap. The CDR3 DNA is TGTGCCAGCAGTTTACCGGGTAGCAATCAGCCCCAGCATTTT. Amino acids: CASSLPGSNQPQHF.

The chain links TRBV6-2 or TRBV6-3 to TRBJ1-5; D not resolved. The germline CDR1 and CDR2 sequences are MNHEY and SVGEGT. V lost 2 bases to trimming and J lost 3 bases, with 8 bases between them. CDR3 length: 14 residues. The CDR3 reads CASSYVLSNQPQHF. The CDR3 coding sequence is TGTGCCAGCAGTTACGTCCTCTCCAATCAGCCCCAGCATTTT.